This T cell receptor beta chain was identified in a study of early T cells in non-severe SARS-CoV-2 infection. Study in general: From unsorted whole blood, bulk RNA was sequenced, and the chains remained unpaired.

This CDR3 has 9 residues. Trimming cost V 10 bases and J 1 base, with 1 base left between them. Germline CDR1 is KGHDR and CDR2 is SFDVKD. This clonotype appeared many times. Antigen: not known. Unique molecular identifiers were attached to individual cDNA molecules. TCRdb redid the calling of the 5' RACE reads with MiXCR, one entry per CDR3 protein. The sample shows 40,000 to 55,000 distinct CDR3 sequences, around 4.1% of them seen only once. Study-wide results and caveats: Anti-spike CD8 responses were favored by VDJdb matching, which missed private and CD4 specificities.

This chain links TRBV24-1 with TRBJ2-7; D call uncertain. Input material: whole blood. The origin of this receptor is an adult who was a healthcare worker with PCR-confirmed SARS-CoV-2 infection or an uninfected control (not recorded which). The CDR3: CATSYEQYF. The CDR3 DNA follows: TGTGCCACTTCCTACGAGCAGTACTTC.